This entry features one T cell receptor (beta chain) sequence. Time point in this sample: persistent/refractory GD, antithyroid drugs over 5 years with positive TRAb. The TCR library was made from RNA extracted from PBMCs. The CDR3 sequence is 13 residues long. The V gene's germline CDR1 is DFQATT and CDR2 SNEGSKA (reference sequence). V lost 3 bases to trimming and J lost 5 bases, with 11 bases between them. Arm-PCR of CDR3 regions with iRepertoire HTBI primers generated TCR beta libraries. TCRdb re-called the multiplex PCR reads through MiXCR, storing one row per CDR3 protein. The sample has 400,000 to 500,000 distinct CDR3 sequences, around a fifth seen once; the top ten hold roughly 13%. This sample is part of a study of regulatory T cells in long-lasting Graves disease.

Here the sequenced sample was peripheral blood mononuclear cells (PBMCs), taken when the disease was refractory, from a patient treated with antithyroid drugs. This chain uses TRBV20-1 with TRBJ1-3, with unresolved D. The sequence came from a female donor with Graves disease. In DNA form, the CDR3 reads TGCAGTGCTAGTAGTACACGACGAAACACCATATATTTT. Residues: CSASSTRRNTIYF.